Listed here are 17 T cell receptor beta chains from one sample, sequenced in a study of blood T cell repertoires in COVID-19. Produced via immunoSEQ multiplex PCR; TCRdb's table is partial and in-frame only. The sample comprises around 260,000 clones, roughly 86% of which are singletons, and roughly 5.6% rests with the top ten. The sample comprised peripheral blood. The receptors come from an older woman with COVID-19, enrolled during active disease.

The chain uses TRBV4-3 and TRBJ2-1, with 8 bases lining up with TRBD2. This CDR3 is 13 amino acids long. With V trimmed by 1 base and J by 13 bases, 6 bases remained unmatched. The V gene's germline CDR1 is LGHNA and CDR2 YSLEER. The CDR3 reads CASSQAGGGRQFF. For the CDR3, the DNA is TGCGCCAGCAGCCAAGCGGGAGGGGGGCGCCAGTTCTTC.

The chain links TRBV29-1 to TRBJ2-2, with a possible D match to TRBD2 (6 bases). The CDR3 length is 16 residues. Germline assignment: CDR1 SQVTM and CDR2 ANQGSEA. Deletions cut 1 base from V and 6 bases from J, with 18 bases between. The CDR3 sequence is CSVEASARGGAGELFF. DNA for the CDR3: TGCAGCGTTGAAGCCTCCGCTCGAGGCGGGGCCGGGGAGCTGTTTTTT.

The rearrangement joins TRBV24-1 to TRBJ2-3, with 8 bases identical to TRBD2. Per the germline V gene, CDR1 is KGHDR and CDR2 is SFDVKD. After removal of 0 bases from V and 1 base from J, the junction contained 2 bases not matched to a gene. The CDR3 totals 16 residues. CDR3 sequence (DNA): TGTGCCACCAGTGATTTGCGGCGGGGGGGCACAGATACGCAGTATTTT. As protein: CATSDLRRGGTDTQYF.

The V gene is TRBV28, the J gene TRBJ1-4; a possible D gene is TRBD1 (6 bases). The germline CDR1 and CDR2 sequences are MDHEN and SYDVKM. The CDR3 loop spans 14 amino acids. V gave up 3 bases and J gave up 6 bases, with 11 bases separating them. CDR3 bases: TGTGCCAGCAGTTTTTTGGACAGCCATGAAAAACTGTTTTTT. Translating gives CASSFLDSHEKLFF.

As DNA, the CDR3 is TGTGCCAGCAGCTCCTCGAGCCACAGGGGCAATCAGCCCCAGCATTTT. Amino acids: CASSSSSHRGNQPQHF. The chain employs TRBV5-5 and TRBJ1-5, with D possibly being TRBD1 (6 bases). Germline loops: CDR1 SGHKS, CDR2 YYEKEE (reference sequence). This CDR3 has 16 amino acids. Trimming cost V 3 bases and J 2 bases, with 15 bases left between them.

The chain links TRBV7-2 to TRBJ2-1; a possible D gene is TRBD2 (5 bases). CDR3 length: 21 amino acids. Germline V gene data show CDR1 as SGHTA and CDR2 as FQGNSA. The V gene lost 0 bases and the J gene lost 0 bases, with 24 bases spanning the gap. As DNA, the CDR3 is TGTGCCAGCAGCTTAGCTGGGCGGGTCAACACCCTTATATCCTCCTACAATGAGCAGTTCTTC. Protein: CASSLAGRVNTLISSYNEQFF.

CDR3 sequence (DNA): TGTGCCAGCAGCTTAGTATCAGTAGGGGACTACGAGCAGTACTTC. Amino acids: CASSLVSVGDYEQYF. J is TRBJ2-7 and V is TRBV11-2; TRBD1 is a possible D gene (5 bases). Germline assignment: CDR1 SGHAT and CDR2 FQNNGV. Trimming shortened V by 1 base and J by 3 bases, and 13 bases separated the two germline ends. The CDR3 totals 15 residues.

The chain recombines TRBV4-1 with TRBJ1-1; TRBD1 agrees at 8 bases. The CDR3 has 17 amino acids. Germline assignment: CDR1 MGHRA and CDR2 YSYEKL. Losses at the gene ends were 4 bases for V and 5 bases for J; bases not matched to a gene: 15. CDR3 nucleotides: TGCGCCAGCAGCCCCGGGACAGGACCTGCGAGGGGAACTGAAGCTTTCTTT. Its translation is CASSPGTGPARGTEAFF.

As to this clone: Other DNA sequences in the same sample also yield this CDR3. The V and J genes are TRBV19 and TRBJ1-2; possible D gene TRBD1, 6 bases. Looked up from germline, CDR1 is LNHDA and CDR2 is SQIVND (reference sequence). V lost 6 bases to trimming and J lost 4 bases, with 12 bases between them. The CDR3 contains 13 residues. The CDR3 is CASSTGQGYGYTF. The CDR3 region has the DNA TGTGCCAGTAGCACAGGGCAGGGCTATGGCTACACCTTC. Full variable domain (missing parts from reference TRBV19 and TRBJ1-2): DGGITQSPKYLFRKEGQNVTLSCEQNLNHDAMYWYRQDPGQGLRLIYYSQIVNDFQKGDIAEGYSVSREKKESFPLTVTSAQKNPTAFYLCASSTGQGYGYTFGSGTRLTVV.

The CDR3 sequence: CASRQGPFEAFF. The CDR3 DNA sequence: TGTGCCAGCCGCCAGGGGCCCTTTGAAGCTTTCTTT. This rearrangement joins TRBV6-2 or TRBV6-3 to TRBJ1-1; D is possibly TRBD1 (6 bases). The CDR3 extends over 12 amino acids. The V gene lost 8 bases and the J gene lost 7 bases, with 14 bases spanning the gap. The V gene's germline CDR1 is MNHEY and CDR2 SVGEGT.

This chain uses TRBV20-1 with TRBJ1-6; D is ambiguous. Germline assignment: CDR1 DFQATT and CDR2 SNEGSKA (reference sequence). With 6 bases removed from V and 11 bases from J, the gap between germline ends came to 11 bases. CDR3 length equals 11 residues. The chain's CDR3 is CSANEKTPLHF. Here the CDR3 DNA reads TGCAGTGCGAACGAGAAGACACCCCTCCACTTT.

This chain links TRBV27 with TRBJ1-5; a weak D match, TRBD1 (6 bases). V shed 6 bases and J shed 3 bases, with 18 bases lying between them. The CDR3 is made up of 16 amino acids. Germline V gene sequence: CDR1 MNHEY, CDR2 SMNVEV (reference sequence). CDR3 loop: CASSLQGGATNQPQHF. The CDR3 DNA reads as TGTGCCAGCAGCCTCCAAGGGGGTGCTACCAATCAGCCCCAGCATTTT.

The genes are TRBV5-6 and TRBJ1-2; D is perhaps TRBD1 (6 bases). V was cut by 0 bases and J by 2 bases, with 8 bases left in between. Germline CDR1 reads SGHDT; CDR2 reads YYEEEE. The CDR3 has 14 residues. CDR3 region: CASSLVGQNYGYTF. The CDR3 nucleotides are TGTGCCAGCAGCTTGGTCGGACAGAACTATGGCTACACCTTC. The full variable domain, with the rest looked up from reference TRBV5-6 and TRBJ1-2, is DAGVTQSPTHLIKTRGQQVTLRCSPKSGHDTVSWYQQALGQGPQFIFQYYEEEERQRGNFPDRFSGHQFPNYSSELNVNALLLGDSALYLCASSLVGQNYGYTFGSGTRLTVV.

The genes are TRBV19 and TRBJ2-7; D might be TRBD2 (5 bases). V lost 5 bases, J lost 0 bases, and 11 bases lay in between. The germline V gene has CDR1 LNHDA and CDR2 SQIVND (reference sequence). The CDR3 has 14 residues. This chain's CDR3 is CASSGLASSYEQYF. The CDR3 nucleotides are TGTGCCAGTAGTGGGCTAGCAAGCTCCTACGAGCAGTACTTC.

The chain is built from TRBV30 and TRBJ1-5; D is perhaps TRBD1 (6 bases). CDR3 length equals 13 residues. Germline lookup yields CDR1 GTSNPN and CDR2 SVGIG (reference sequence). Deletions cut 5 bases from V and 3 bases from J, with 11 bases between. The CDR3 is CAWARDNNQPQHF. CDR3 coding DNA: TGTGCCTGGGCCCGGGACAACAATCAGCCCCAGCATTTT.

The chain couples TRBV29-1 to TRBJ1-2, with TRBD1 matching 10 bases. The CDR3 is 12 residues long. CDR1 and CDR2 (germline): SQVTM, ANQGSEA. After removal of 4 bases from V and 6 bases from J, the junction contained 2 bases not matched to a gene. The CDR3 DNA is TGCAGCGTTGCGGGACAGGGGAATGGCTACACCTTC. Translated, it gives CSVAGQGNGYTF. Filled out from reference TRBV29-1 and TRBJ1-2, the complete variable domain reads SAVISQKPSRDICQRGTSLTIQCQVDSQVTMMFWYRQQPGQSLTLIATANQGSEATYESGFVIDKFPISRPNLTFSTLTVSNMSPEDSSIYLCSVAGQGNGYTFGSGTRLTVV.

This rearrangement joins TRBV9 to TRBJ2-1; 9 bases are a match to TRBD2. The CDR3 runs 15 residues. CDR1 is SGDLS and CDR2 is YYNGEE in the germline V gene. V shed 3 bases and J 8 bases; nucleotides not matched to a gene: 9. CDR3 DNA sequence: TGTGCCAGCAGCGCCCAACCGGGACTAGCTTATGAGCAGTTCTTC. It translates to CASSAQPGLAYEQFF.